This TCR beta chain was found in a study of T-cell reconstitution after alpha-beta-depleted transplantation in children. Findings and caveats of the study: TCRbeta diversity was high at day 60 in some patients (a result of surviving recipient T cells and thymic progenitors).

This CDR3 comprises 15 residues. V lost 2 bases to trimming and J lost 6 bases, with 14 bases between them. Germline CDR1 is LGHNA and CDR2 is YSLEER. Of note for this clonotype: Its antigen remains unknown.

Preparation of the TCRbeta library was carried out with unique molecular identifiers. TCRdb analysed the PCR reads with MiXCR anew, one entry per CDR3 protein. The sample holds about 340,000 distinct CDR3 sequences, under 20% seen once. The TCR comes from a male patient aged 2 to 9 who had a stem cell transplant for acute lymphoblastic leukemia, so the T cells may come from the graft donor. Sample: PBMCs, mostly from graft donor cells, taken 360 days after TCRalphabeta/CD19-depleted stem cell transplant. The V gene is TRBV4-3, the J gene TRBJ2-1; TRBD2 might be the D (5 bases). The CDR3 DNA follows: TGCGCCAGCAGCCAATTCCGCGGGTGGGTCAATGAGCAGTTCTTC. It is translated as CASSQFRGWVNEQFF.